The text below deals with one T cell receptor beta chain. TCRdb's copy holds only in-frame clones and misses some; the assay was immunoSEQ multiplex PCR. Of about 480,000 clones detected, around nine tenths appear once; the ten largest clones hold roughly 1.9%. The CDR3 totals 16 residues. V was pared by 5 bases and J by 0 bases, with 6 bases of the junction left unmatched. Germline CDR1 reads SGHTA; CDR2 reads FQGNSA. This record belongs to a study of blood T cell repertoires in COVID-19. Material for sequencing was PBMCs or T cells enriched from blood (not recorded which). This sequence was found in a woman in her thirties or forties who had recovered from COVID-19. The chain recombines TRBV7-2 with TRBJ2-7; 11 bases map to TRBD1. CDR3 DNA sequence: TGTGCCAGCAGCCCGAGGGACAGGGGGGGCTCCTACGAGCAGTACTTC. The encoded protein is CASSPRDRGGSYEQYF.